Sequencing of this T cell receptor (beta chain) was carried out in a study of identical twins. There are a few counts of this clonotype. Its antigen remains unknown. Template switching (which added a universal primer site) was used, and cDNA carried unique molecular identifiers. TCRdb fed the 5' RACE reads into MiXCR, producing one record per CDR3 protein. The sample has approximately 220,000 distinct CDR3 sequences; more than 6.5% are singletons. Notes on the study in general: The presence of invariant MAIT and iNKT cells could partly confound analyses of zero-insertion sequences. Twins' excess sharing was less marked for out-of-frame beta sequences.

Germline V gene data show CDR1 as MGHRA and CDR2 as YSYEKL. Trimming shortened V by 4 bases and J by 9 bases, and 28 bases separated the two germline ends. CDR3 length: 18 residues. This same sample was also taken into another study, of yellow fever vaccine responses in identical twins. That report adds: Vaccine-induced T cell responses in twins were reportedly observed to appear partly convergent, partly personalized.

The chain couples TRBV4-1 to TRBJ2-1; tentative D call: TRBD2 (6 bases). The sequenced material came from memory (CD45RO+) T cells sorted from blood. This sequence originates from a woman in her late teens or twenties in good health. The CDR3 DNA reads TGCGCCAGCAGCCCCTTACTAGCAGCGTTTTCTACGCAAGGTGAGCAGTTCTTC. Translation: CASSPLLAAFSTQGEQFF.